Listed below are T cell receptor beta chains from one sample, sequenced in a study of siplizumab effects on memory and regulatory T cells. Profiled with immunoSEQ multiplex PCR; TCRdb holds only in-frame clones, not every one. The data contain roughly 93,000 clones, just under 95% of them singletons. Sequenced input: non-Treg CD4+ T cells sorted from blood. Every receptor here comes from a human donor in good health. CDR3s include the opening cysteine and the closing phenylalanine or tryptophan. D genes are given only for firm matches. A row's size may be missing; if present it is once, few, many or a size class.

>-|TRBJ2-1|-|TRBV9
TGTGCCAGCAGGTCCGGACAACTCCTCGGGCATGAGCAGTTCTTC
CASRSGQLLGHEQFF
>TRBD2|TRBJ2-1|-|TRBV7-3
TGTGCCAGCAGCTTTATAGCGGGAGGTCGTAATGAGCAGTTCTTC
CASSFIAGGRNEQFF
>-|TRBJ2-7|-|TRBV5-1
TGCGCCAGCAGCCTGGAAGGGACTGGCGGCGAGGACTTC
CASSLEGTGGEDF
>-|TRBJ1-6|-|TRBV19
TGTGCCAGTAGTATAGGGACAGAGAATTCACCCCTCCACTTT
CASSIGTENSPLHF
>-|TRBJ2-2|-|TRBV7-2
TGTGCCAGCAGCCCGAAGATCTCCACCGGGGAGCTGTTTTTT
CASSPKISTGELFF
>-|TRBJ2-3|-|TRBV7-9
TGTGCCAGCAGCTTAGCAGATACGCAGTATTTT
CASSLADTQYF
>-|TRBJ1-5|-|TRBV4-1
TGCGCCAGCAGCCACCCTGGGAAAGCGGCAGGATCGAATCAGCCCCAGCATTTT
CASSHPGKAAGSNQPQHF
>TRBD2|TRBJ2-7|-|TRBV2
TGTGCCAGCAGTGTTCGGGAACTAGCGGGAGGGCCCTACGAGCAGTACTTC
CASSVRELAGGPYEQYF
>-|TRBJ1-2|-|TRBV2
TGTGCCAGCAGTTTCAGGGAGGCGAGTGGCTACACCTTC
CASSFREASGYTF
>TRBD1|TRBJ2-5|-|TRBV11-2
TGTGCCAGCGGAATCAAGCAGGGGGACCAAGAGACCCAGTACTTC
CASGIKQGDQETQYF
>-|TRBJ1-1|-|TRBV2
TGTGCCAGCGGTTGGGGCAGGGGCGTTTCTGAAGCTTTCTTT
CASGWGRGVSEAFF
>-|TRBJ2-1|-|TRBV19
TGTGCCACCTCATTTCGGACTACCGTCTACAATGAGCAGTTCTTC
CATSFRTTVYNEQFF
>-|TRBJ2-3|once|TRBV10-1
TGCGCCAGCAGTGTCGGGGGGCAAGGAGATACGCAGTATTTT
CASSVGGQGDTQYF
>-|TRBJ1-4|-|TRBV9
TGTGCCAGCAGCTTAAACCCCGCTGCAACTAATGAAAAACTGTTTTTT
CASSLNPAATNEKLFF
>TRBD1|TRBJ1-5|few|TRBV18
TGTGCCAGCTCCCTCGGACAGGCTCATCAGCCCCAGCATTTT
CASSLGQAHQPQHF
>-|TRBJ2-1|-|TRBV9
TGTGCCAGCAGCTCCATCCCGGTTCAGGAGAATGAGCAGTTCTTC
CASSSIPVQENEQFF
>-|TRBJ2-2|-|TRBV28
TGTGCCAGCAGTTTTCCCTCCGGGGAGCTGTTTTTT
CASSFPSGELFF
>TRBD1|TRBJ2-7|-|TRBV2
TGTGCCAGCATACGACAGGGGGCTTTAGGAGAGCAGTACTTC
CASIRQGALGEQYF
>-|TRBJ1-1|once|TRBV7-9
TGTGCCAGCAGCTTAGCGCACGACACCCAGAACACTGAAGCTTTCTTT
CASSLAHDTQNTEAFF
>TRBD2|TRBJ2-2|-|TRBV5-1
TGCGCCAGCAGCCCCCTAGCGGGGGGCACCGGGGAGCTGTTTTTT
CASSPLAGGTGELFF
>TRBD1|TRBJ1-1|-|TRBV28
TGTGCCAGCAGGCGCGCGACAGGGGGTCTCACTGAAGCTTTCTTT
CASRRATGGLTEAFF
>-|TRBJ2-5|once|TRBV5-4
TGTGCCAGCAGCTTGGATTTCTTAGCCCGAGAGACCCAGTACTTC
CASSLDFLARETQYF
>-|TRBJ1-1|few|TRBV4-2
TGTGCCAGCAGCCCGCCCGGGACGGCTAAGAACACTGAAGCTTTCTTT
CASSPPGTAKNTEAFF
>TRBD1|TRBJ2-5|-|TRBV5-6
TGTGCCAGCAGCTTAATTGCGAGGACAGGCCAAGAGACCCAGTACTTC
CASSLIARTGQETQYF
>TRBD2|TRBJ2-7|-|TRBV11-2
TGTGCCAGCAGCTTTTTTAGCGGGAGGACGAACGAGCAGTACTTC
CASSFFSGRTNEQYF
>TRBD1|TRBJ1-4|once|TRBV29-1
TGCAGCTATACTCCAGGGGGTCCGAATGAAAAACTGTTTTTT
CSYTPGGPNEKLFF
>-|TRBJ2-3|-|TRBV27
TGTGCCAGCAGCCCGACTATTAGCACAGATACGCAGTATTTT
CASSPTISTDTQYF
>-|TRBJ1-5|-|TRBV4-1
TGCGCCAGCAGCCAAACGGGGGGGATTCGGCAGCCCCAGCATTTT
CASSQTGGIRQPQHF
>-|TRBJ2-2|-|TRBV5-1
TGCGCCAGCAATCCGGGACGTCCGAACACCGGGGAGCTGTTTTTT
CASNPGRPNTGELFF
>-|TRBJ2-1|-|TRBV27
TGTGCCAGCAACAGTTATGGCCCGTTCAACAATGAGCAGTTCTTC
CASNSYGPFNNEQFF
>-|TRBJ1-4|-|TRBV19
TGTGCCAGTAGTATACAGGCCTCAAATGAAAAACTGTTTTTT
CASSIQASNEKLFF
>-|TRBJ1-5|-|TRBV23-1
TGCGCCAGCAGTCTGCGACAGGCGACATATTTCTCGACCCAGCATTTT
CASSLRQATYFSTQHF
>-|TRBJ2-1|-|TRBV21-1
TGTGCCAGCAGCACAATCTCTGAGCAGTTCTTC
CASSTISEQFF
>TRBD1|TRBJ1-3|-|TRBV18
TGTGCCAGCTCACCATCGGGACAGGGGCTGACTGGAAACACCATATATTTT
CASSPSGQGLTGNTIYF
>TRBD2|TRBJ2-2|-|TRBV14
TGTGCCAGCAGCCAGCGGACTAGCGGGAACACCGGGGAGCTGTTTTTT
CASSQRTSGNTGELFF
>-|TRBJ2-7|-|TRBV27
TGTGCCAGCAGTTTCTACGGGGAAGGTTACGAGCAGTACTTC
CASSFYGEGYEQYF
>-|TRBJ2-3|-|TRBV7-9
TGTGCCAGCAGCTTAGATTGGACTAGCACAGATACGCAGTATTTT
CASSLDWTSTDTQYF
>-|TRBJ2-5|once|TRBV19
TGTGCCAGTAGCAAGGCCCAGGGGCAAGAGTACTTC
CASSKAQGQEYF
>TRBD2|TRBJ2-1|few|TRBV2
TGTGCCAGCAGTGGCGAACTAGCGAGGAGTGAGCAGTTCTTC
CASSGELARSEQFF
>-|TRBJ2-7|-|TRBV14
TGTGCCAGCAGCGGGGCCTACGAGCAGTACTTC
CASSGAYEQYF
>-|TRBJ2-3|-|TRBV9
TGTGCCAGCAGCGTCCGTGGGGGAGCGAGGTTGGGAGATACGCAGTATTTT
CASSVRGGARLGDTQYF
>TRBD1|TRBJ2-3|-|TRBV5-1
TGCGCCAGCAGCGAACAGGGGGCTGAAGATACGCAGTATTTT
CASSEQGAEDTQYF